This TCR beta chain stems from a study of immune cell composition in non-small cell lung cancer. About this clone: Antigen unknown.

Libraries were prepared by immunoSEQ multiplex PCR; TCRdb keeps only in-frame clonotypes and omits some of them. The sample holds some 2,600 clones; roughly 76% are singletons and the top ten take 18%. Normal lung was sampled as far from the tumour as possible, at least 3 cm. General study findings and limits: Tumour-reactive clones were not shown to match dominant in vivo tumour clones.

This CDR3 region has 16 residues. CDR1 MDHEN and CDR2 SYDVKM come from the germline V gene. V was clipped by 5 bases and J by 4 bases; unmatched bases: 10. The data were also submitted as part of a second study, on CD4 T cells in lung cancer.

Material: non-adjacent lung tissue. This chain uses TRBV28 with TRBJ2-1; 8 positions match TRBD2. This sequence originates from a human donor with non-small cell lung cancer. CDR3 sequence reads: CASSPADGRGYNEQFF. The DNA of the CDR3 is TGTGCCAGCAGTCCCGCCGACGGGAGGGGGTACAATGAGCAGTTCTTC.